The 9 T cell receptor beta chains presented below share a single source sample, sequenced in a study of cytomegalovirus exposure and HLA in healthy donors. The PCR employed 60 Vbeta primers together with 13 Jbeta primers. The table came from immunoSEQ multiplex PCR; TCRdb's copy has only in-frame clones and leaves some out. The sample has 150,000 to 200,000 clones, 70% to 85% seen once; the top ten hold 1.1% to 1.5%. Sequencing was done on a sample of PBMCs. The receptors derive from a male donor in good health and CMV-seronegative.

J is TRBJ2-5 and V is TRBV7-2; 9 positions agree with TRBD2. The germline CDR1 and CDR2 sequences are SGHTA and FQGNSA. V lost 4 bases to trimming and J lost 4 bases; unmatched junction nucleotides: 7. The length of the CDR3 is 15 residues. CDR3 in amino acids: CASSSEGSGRETQYF. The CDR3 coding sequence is TGTGCCAGCAGCTCAGAGGGTAGCGGGAGAGAGACCCAGTACTTC.

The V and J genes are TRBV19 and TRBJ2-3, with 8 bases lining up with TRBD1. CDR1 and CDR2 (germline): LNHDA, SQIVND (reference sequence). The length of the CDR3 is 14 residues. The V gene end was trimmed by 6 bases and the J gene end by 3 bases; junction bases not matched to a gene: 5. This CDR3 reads CASSDRGETDTQYF. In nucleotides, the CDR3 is TGTGCCAGTAGCGACAGGGGTGAAACAGATACGCAGTATTTT.

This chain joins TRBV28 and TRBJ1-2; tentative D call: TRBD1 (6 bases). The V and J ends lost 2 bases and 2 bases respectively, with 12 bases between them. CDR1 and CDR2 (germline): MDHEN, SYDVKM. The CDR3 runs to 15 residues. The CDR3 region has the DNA TGTGCCAGCAGTTTACCCTTCGACAGGAACTATGGCTACACCTTC. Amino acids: CASSLPFDRNYGYTF.

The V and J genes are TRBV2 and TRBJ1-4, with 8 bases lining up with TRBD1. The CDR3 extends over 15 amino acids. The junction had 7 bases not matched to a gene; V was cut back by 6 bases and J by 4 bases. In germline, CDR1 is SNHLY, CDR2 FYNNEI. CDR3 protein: CASRSTGGVNEKLFF. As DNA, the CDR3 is TGTGCCAGCAGAAGCACAGGGGGGGTTAATGAAAAACTGTTTTTT.

CDR3 sequence (DNA): TGTGCCTGGAGTGCTAGCCGCTCTGGAAACACCATATATTTT. This gives the protein CAWSASRSGNTIYF. This chain uses TRBV30 with TRBJ1-3; D gene ambiguous. V was shortened by 1 base and J by 0 bases, with 7 bases between the two germline ends. The germline CDR1 and CDR2 sequences are GTSNPN and SVGIG (reference sequence). CDR3 size: 14 residues.

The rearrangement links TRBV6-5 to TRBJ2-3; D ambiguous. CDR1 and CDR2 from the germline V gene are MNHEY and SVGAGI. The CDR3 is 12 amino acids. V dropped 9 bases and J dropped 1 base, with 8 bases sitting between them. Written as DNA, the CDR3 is TGTGCCAGTAAAACAGGCACAGATACGCAGTATTTT. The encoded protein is CASKTGTDTQYF.

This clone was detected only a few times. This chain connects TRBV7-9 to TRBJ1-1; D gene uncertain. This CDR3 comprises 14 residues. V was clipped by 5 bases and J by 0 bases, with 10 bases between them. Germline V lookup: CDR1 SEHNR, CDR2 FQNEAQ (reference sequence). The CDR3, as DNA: TGTGCCAGCAGCCTGTATACTGTGAACACTGAAGCTTTCTTT. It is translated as CASSLYTVNTEAFF.

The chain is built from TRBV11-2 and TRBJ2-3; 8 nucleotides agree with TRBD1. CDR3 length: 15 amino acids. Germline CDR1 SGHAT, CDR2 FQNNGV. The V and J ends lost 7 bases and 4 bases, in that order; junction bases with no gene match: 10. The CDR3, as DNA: TGTGCCAGCACCCCAGGACAGGGACGCGCAGATACGCAGTATTTT. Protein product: CASTPGQGRADTQYF.

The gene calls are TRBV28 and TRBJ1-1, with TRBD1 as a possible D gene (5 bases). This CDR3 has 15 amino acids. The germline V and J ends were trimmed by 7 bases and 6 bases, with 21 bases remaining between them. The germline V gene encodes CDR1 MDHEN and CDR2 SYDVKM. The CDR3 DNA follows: TGTGCCAGCATTATAAACAGAGTCCCGGGGGCTGAAGCTTTCTTT. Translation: CASIINRVPGAEAFF.